This is a list of T cell receptor beta chains from one sample in a study of a mutant IDH1 vaccine in newly diagnosed glioma. Antigens of these TCRs are unknown. Clones were sequenced by immunoSEQ multiplex PCR, and TCRdb holds only the in-frame ones, with some missing. The sample carries tens of thousands of clones, roughly nine tenths recorded once. The sample was PBMCs, taken from a glioma patient whose treatment included an IDH1 peptide vaccine. The receptors come from a man aged 40-50 years with glioma. Both conserved end residues are part of each CDR3. The D gene is left open where the match is weak. Rows may omit the clone size; those that give it use once, few, many or a size class.

CDR3,DNA,size,D,J,V
CASSVATGWHEQYF,TGTGCCAGCAGCGTAGCTACCGGGTGGCACGAGCAGTACTTC,-,-,TRBJ2-7,TRBV9
CATSRGGTGEKLFF,TGTGCCACCAGCAGAGGGGGTACGGGTGAAAAACTGTTTTTT,-,-,TRBJ1-4,TRBV15
CASSVGWEPSNEQFF,TGTGCCAGCAGCGTAGGGTGGGAGCCCTCCAATGAGCAGTTCTTC,once,-,TRBJ2-1,TRBV9
CASGRAGSYEQYF,TGTGCCAGCGGCCGGGCGGGGTCCTACGAGCAGTACTTC,-,-,TRBJ2-7,TRBV2
CASSQEQATSGKNEQFF,TGCGCCAGCAGCCAGGAACAGGCGACTAGCGGGAAAAATGAGCAGTTCTTC,few,TRBD2,TRBJ2-1,TRBV4-1
CASSSARAGTYEQYF,TGTGCCAGCAGTTCCGCCCGGGCGGGAACCTACGAGCAGTACTTC,-,-,TRBJ2-7,TRBV6-5
CASSSIADTQYF,TGTGCCAGCAGCTCAATCGCGGATACGCAGTATTTT,-,-,TRBJ2-3,TRBV7-9
CASSPSGPNEQYF,TGTGCCAGCTCACCTTCGGGACCAAACGAGCAGTACTTC,-,-,TRBJ2-7,TRBV18
CASRAGTENTEAFF,TGTGCCAGCAGAGCCGGGACCGAGAACACTGAAGCTTTCTTT,-,-,TRBJ1-1,TRBV6-4
CASSKETFGQTYEQYF,TGTGCCAGCAGCAAAGAAACTTTCGGACAGACCTACGAGCAGTACTTC,-,-,TRBJ2-7,TRBV21-1
CASAGAETLRREYF,TGTGCCAGCGCGGGGGCGGAGACCCTCCGGCGCGAGTACTTC,-,-,TRBJ2-7,TRBV7-8
CASSSGQGGSYEQYF,TGTGCCAGCAGTTCGGGACAGGGAGGGTCCTACGAGCAGTACTTC,-,TRBD1,TRBJ2-7,TRBV7-8
CASSLAGTGGRETQYF,TGCGCCAGCAGCTTGGCCGGGACAGGGGGCCGGGAGACCCAGTACTTC,few,TRBD1,TRBJ2-5,TRBV5-1
CASSSGTVSEQYF,TGTGCCAGCAGTTCTGGGACAGTGAGCGAGCAGTACTTC,-,TRBD1,TRBJ2-7,TRBV6-6
CASSDSRGPRPQHF,TGTGCCAGCAGTGACTCCCGGGGCCCTAGGCCCCAGCATTTT,-,-,TRBJ1-5,TRBV25-1
CSVTMTEGWYEQYF,TGCAGCGTCACAATGACAGAGGGGTGGTACGAGCAGTACTTC,-,-,TRBJ2-7,TRBV29-1
CASSGTGLVTDTQYF,TGCGCCAGCTCCGGGACAGGCCTTGTCACAGATACGCAGTATTTT,-,TRBD1,TRBJ2-3,TRBV5-1
CASRYRGYEQYF,TGCGCCAGCAGATACAGGGGCTACGAGCAGTACTTC,-,TRBD1,TRBJ2-7,TRBV23-1
CASSAEVPGLASLSTDTQYF,TGTGCCAGCAGCGCCGAAGTCCCAGGACTAGCGTCACTAAGCACAGATACGCAGTATTTT,once,TRBD2,TRBJ2-3,TRBV9
CASKGRRNTEAFF,TGTGCCAGTAAAGGCAGGCGGAACACTGAAGCTTTCTTT,few,-,TRBJ1-1,TRBV19
CAISESPPTNEKLFF,TGTGCCATCAGTGAGTCCCCTCCAACTAATGAAAAACTGTTTTTT,-,-,TRBJ1-4,TRBV10-3
CASSPRSGSDTGELFF,TGTGCCAGCTCACCCCGGTCCGGGAGTGACACCGGGGAGCTGTTTTTT,-,-,TRBJ2-2,TRBV18
CASSTTSGSSYNEQFF,TGTGCCAGCAGCACGACTAGCGGGAGCTCCTACAATGAGCAGTTCTTC,-,TRBD2,TRBJ2-1,TRBV5-6
CASSLTSGNNEQFF,TGTGCCAGCAGCTTAACTAGCGGGAATAATGAGCAGTTCTTC,-,TRBD2,TRBJ2-1,TRBV7-6
CASSVVADPYEQYF,TGTGCCAGCAGCGTAGTAGCGGACCCCTACGAGCAGTACTTC,-,-,TRBJ2-7,TRBV9
CASSQGQRNIQYF,TGTGCCAGCAGCCAGGGACAGCGTAACATTCAGTACTTC,-,TRBD1,TRBJ2-4,TRBV5-4
CASSLQTEAFF,TGTGCCAGCAGCCTTCAGACTGAAGCTTTCTTT,few,-,TRBJ1-1,TRBV7-9
CASSQFPGQGGPEAFF,TGTGCCAGCAGCCAATTTCCGGGACAGGGGGGCCCCGAAGCTTTCTTT,-,TRBD1,TRBJ1-1,TRBV11-2
CASHSGRPNEQYF,TGTGCCAGCCATTCAGGGAGGCCGAACGAGCAGTACTTC,-,-,TRBJ2-7,TRBV7-9
CVTGQGTDTQYF,TGTGTAACAGGACAGGGCACAGATACGCAGTATTTT,-,TRBD1,TRBJ2-3,TRBV28
CASSFEAEKLFF,TGTGCCAGCAGCTTTGAGGCTGAAAAACTGTTTTTT,-,-,TRBJ1-4,TRBV5-5
CAISGGRTGQETQYF,TGTGCCATCAGTGGGGGACGAACCGGCCAAGAGACCCAGTACTTC,once,-,TRBJ2-5,TRBV10-3
CASSLASTSYEQYF,TGTGCCAGCAGCTTAGCGTCTACCTCCTACGAGCAGTACTTC,few,-,TRBJ2-7,TRBV7-7
CASRPGRGPEAFF,TGTGCCAGCAGGCCGGGGAGGGGCCCGGAGGCTTTCTTT,-,-,TRBJ1-1,TRBV6-5
CASSVEAGLYYEQYF,TGTGCCAGCAGCGTCGAGGCGGGCCTCTACTACGAGCAGTACTTC,-,-,TRBJ2-7,TRBV9
CASSQGPGGNLGNEQFF,TGCGCCAGCAGCCAAGGACCGGGAGGGAACCTGGGCAATGAGCAGTTCTTC,medium-sized,TRBD2,TRBJ2-1,TRBV4-3
CASTSRWAGGGDTQYF,TGTGCCAGCACCTCTCGGTGGGCAGGGGGTGGAGATACGCAGTATTTT,-,TRBD1,TRBJ2-3,TRBV6-6
CASSWGQGTGEQYF,TGTGCCAGCAGTTGGGGACAGGGAACGGGGGAGCAGTACTTC,-,TRBD1,TRBJ2-7,TRBV6-5
CASSSSGYEQYF,TGTGCCAGCAGTTCCTCGGGGTACGAGCAGTACTTC,-,-,TRBJ2-7,TRBV6-6
CATGRLYEQYF,TGTGCCACTGGACGGCTCTACGAGCAGTACTTC,once,-,TRBJ2-7,TRBV19
CASSLGGGRETQYF,TGCGCCAGCAGCCTCGGGGGAGGCAGGGAGACCCAGTACTTC,-,-,TRBJ2-5,TRBV5-1
CATTTSGSSHEQFF,TGTGCCACCACGACTAGCGGGAGTTCCCATGAGCAGTTCTTC,-,TRBD2,TRBJ2-1,TRBV19
CASSQVAVQLEQYF,TGCGCCAGCAGCCAAGTTGCGGTCCAGCTCGAGCAGTACTTC,-,-,TRBJ2-7,TRBV4-1
CASSRTGGTEAFF,TGCGCCAGCAGCAGGACAGGGGGCACTGAAGCTTTCTTT,-,TRBD1,TRBJ1-1,TRBV5-1
CASSLDGPREQYF,TGCGCCAGCAGCTTGGACGGGCCCAGGGAGCAGTACTTC,-,-,TRBJ2-7,TRBV5-1
CASSLIAGGPGELFF,TGTGCCAGCAGCCTTATAGCGGGAGGCCCCGGGGAGCTGTTTTTT,few,TRBD2,TRBJ2-2,TRBV7-9
CASSPTSQETQYF,TGTGCCAGCTCACCGACGAGCCAAGAGACCCAGTACTTC,once,-,TRBJ2-5,TRBV18
CASSLPQGAYYGYTF,TGTGCCAGCAGCCTCCCACAGGGGGCCTACTATGGCTACACCTTC,-,TRBD1,TRBJ1-2,TRBV5-6
CASSLNSGGYEQYF,TGTGCCAGCAGCTTAAACAGCGGAGGATACGAGCAGTACTTC,-,-,TRBJ2-7,TRBV7-9
CASSLGLAGAGELFF,TGTGCCAGCAGCTTAGGACTAGCGGGAGCCGGGGAGCTGTTTTTT,-,TRBD2,TRBJ2-2,TRBV7-2
CASSHEEGPGTDTQYF,TGTGCCAGCAGCCATGAAGAGGGCCCTGGCACAGATACGCAGTATTTT,-,-,TRBJ2-3,TRBV13
CASSLGPRFGYEQYF,TGTGCCAGCAGCTTAGGTCCCAGGTTCGGGTACGAGCAGTACTTC,-,-,TRBJ2-7,TRBV7-8